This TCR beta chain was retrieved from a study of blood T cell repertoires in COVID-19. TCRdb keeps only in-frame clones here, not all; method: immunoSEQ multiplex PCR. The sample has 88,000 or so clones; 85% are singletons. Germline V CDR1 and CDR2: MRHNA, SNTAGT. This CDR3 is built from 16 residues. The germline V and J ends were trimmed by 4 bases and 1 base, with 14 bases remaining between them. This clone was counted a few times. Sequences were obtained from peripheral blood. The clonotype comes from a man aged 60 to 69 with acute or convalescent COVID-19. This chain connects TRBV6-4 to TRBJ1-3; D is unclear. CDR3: CASSVYTSESGNTIYF. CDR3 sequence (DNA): TGTGCCAGCAGTGTTTATACGAGTGAATCTGGAAACACCATATATTTT.